The present T cell receptor (beta chain) was sequenced within a study of regulatory T cells in long-lasting Graves disease. Investigators prepared the TCR beta libraries by applying iRepertoire HTBI primers and Arm-PCR of CDR3 regions. Source study methods: Across all samples, under 65 TRBV segments and 15 or so TRBJ segments were identified. From the multiplex PCR reads, TCRdb called clonotypes with MiXCR, one entry per CDR3 protein. None of the V and J calls come from the authors' own analysis; TCRdb made them. The table includes about 350,000 distinct CDR3 sequences, roughly 16% detected once. In this sample, this clonotype turned up many times. The antigen is not known. Time point here: newly diagnosed GD, antithyroid drugs for less than 3 months. The TCR library used RNA extracted from PBMCs. Study-level findings and limits: There was favoring of TRBV28, TRBJ1-2 and TRBJ2-5 in persistent disease.

The CDR3 consists of 15 residues. J lost 5 bases, V lost 2 bases, and 6 bases had no gene match. CDR1 is SGHDN and CDR2 is FVKESK in the germline V gene. These data were likewise used in another study, on T cells in Graves' hyperthyroidism and ophthalmopathy. From that study: With a duration under 2 months, the hyperthyroidism was newly diagnosed in patients aged 18 to 65. The HTBI set primed first-round TCR CDR3 RT-PCR.

The sequences come from peripheral blood mononuclear cells (PBMCs), collected at new diagnosis, from a patient treated with antithyroid drugs. This chain connects TRBV14 to TRBJ2-1; 7 nucleotides line up with TRBD1. The clonotype comes from a woman between 18 and 29 years old with Graves disease. CDR3 sequence reads: CASSQPGQKNNEQFF. The CDR3, as DNA: TGTGCCAGCAGCCAACCGGGACAGAAAAACAATGAGCAGTTCTTC.